Presented here are 17 T cell receptor beta chains from one specimen sequenced in a study of Ad26.COV2.S vaccination and SARS-CoV-2 variants. Noted treatment: roughly 19 received Ad26.COV2.S at low or high dose, single or two shots; about five received placebo; per-sample allocation not given. Vaccine and placebo recipients were sampled on day 63 after the first injection. Assay used: immunoSEQ multiplex PCR; TCRdb lists only in-frame clones, some missing. The sample includes 200,000 to 300,000 clones, 85% to 90% of them seen just once. Material: peripheral blood, obtained in a trial of Ad26.COV2.S vaccine versus placebo. Every receptor here comes from a person between 18 and 65 years old who received the Ad26.COV2.S COVID-19 vaccine or a placebo.

The rearrangement links TRBV29-1 to TRBJ2-7; D might be TRBD1 or TRBD2, each matching 5 bases. Trimming removed 4 bases at V and 5 bases at J, with 15 bases between. This CDR3 spans 13 amino acids. Germline CDR1 and CDR2: SQVTM and ANQGSEA. The DNA of the CDR3 is TGCAGCGTTGCGCAGGGTATGAGGGACGAGCAGTACTTC. Protein sequence: CSVAQGMRDEQYF.

The J gene is TRBJ2-7, the V gene TRBV14, with D possibly TRBD1 on 7 matching bases. CDR1 and CDR2 from the germline V gene are SGHDN and FVKESK. This CDR3 spans 15 amino acids. The V end was cut by 2 bases, the J end by 4 bases, with 15 bases between. Written as DNA, the CDR3 is TGTGCCAGCAGCCAACTTCGGACAGGAGGGTACGAGCAGTACTTC. This codes for CASSQLRTGGYEQYF.

This clone was detected a few times. The chain employs TRBV6-4 and TRBJ2-3, with 8 nucleotides matching TRBD2. After removal of 6 bases from V and 4 bases from J, the junction contained 9 bases not matched to a gene. The CDR3 length is 15 residues. Germline CDR1 and CDR2: MRHNA and SNTAGT. Written as DNA, the CDR3 is TGTGCCAGCAGCAGCATAGCGGGAACGGCAGATACGCAGTATTTT. Translation gives CASSSIAGTADTQYF.

The V gene is TRBV5-1, the J gene TRBJ2-7; D may be TRBD1 or TRBD2 (6 bases each). With 1 base removed from V and 6 bases from J, the gap between germline ends came to 11 bases. In germline, CDR1 is SGHRS, CDR2 YFSETQ. The CDR3 runs to 13 residues. The CDR3 sequence is CASSLRGGLEQYF. CDR3 sequence (DNA): TGCGCCAGCAGCTTGAGAGGGGGGCTCGAGCAGTACTTC.

V and J are TRBV10-3 and TRBJ2-3; no reliable D call. CDR3 length equals 14 residues. V lost 3 bases and J 2 bases, leaving 9 bases between the germline ends. Germline lookup yields CDR1 ENHRY and CDR2 SYGVKD. The CDR3: CAISEPRSTDTQYF. CDR3 bases: TGTGCCATCAGTGAACCTAGGTCCACAGATACGCAGTATTTT.

The chain has TRBV5-1 and TRBJ2-6; either TRBD1 or TRBD2 may fit D (5 bases each). Germline CDR1 is SGHRS and CDR2 is YFSETQ. The CDR3 covers 18 residues. Trimming pared 0 bases from V and 0 bases from J, leaving 13 bases between. The CDR3 reads CASSLDPGRISGANVLTF. Here the CDR3 DNA reads TGCGCCAGCAGCTTGGACCCGGGGCGGATCTCTGGGGCCAACGTCCTGACTTTC.

The V call is TRBV4-1, the J call TRBJ2-7; D is unresolved. There are 14 residues in the CDR3. Germline loops: CDR1 MGHRA, CDR2 YSYEKL. V was cut by 3 bases and J by 3 bases, with 12 bases left in between. The CDR3 DNA reads as TGCGCCAGCAGCCACTCCTCTTCGAACTACGAGCAGTACTTC. This sequence encodes CASSHSSSNYEQYF.

This clone was picked up one time. The CDR3 loop is CACTPRVGEKLFF. The DNA of the CDR3 is TGTGCCTGCACCCCCAGGGTTGGCGAAAAACTGTTTTTT. The chain is built from TRBV30 and TRBJ1-4; a weak D match, TRBD1 (5 bases). The germline gives CDR1 GTSNPN, CDR2 SVGIG (reference sequence). Trimming stripped 6 bases from V and 8 bases from J, with 16 bases between. CDR3 length: 13 residues.

This chain uses TRBV4-2 with TRBJ2-2, with TRBD2 matching 8 bases. V dropped 2 bases and J dropped 4; count of bases not matched to a gene: 3. The V gene's germline CDR1 is LGHNA and CDR2 YNFKEQ. The CDR3 sequence is 15 residues long. The CDR3 DNA follows: TGTGCCAGCAGCCAAAATAGCGGGATCACCGGGGAGCTGTTTTTT. Encoded protein: CASSQNSGITGELFF.

This chain connects TRBV28 to TRBJ2-3, with 8 bases that match TRBD2. V dropped 5 bases and J dropped 6; count of bases not matched to a gene: 7. The germline V gene encodes CDR1 MDHEN and CDR2 SYDVKM. The CDR3 covers 14 residues. In DNA form, the CDR3 reads TGTGCCAGCAGTCCGGGGGGGGTACCTGATACGCAGTATTTT. Encoded protein: CASSPGGVPDTQYF.

This CDR3 is CASSFRLKDTQYF. CDR3 sequence (DNA): TGTGCCAGCAGTTTCCGGTTGAAAGATACGCAGTATTTT. This sequence joins TRBV28 and TRBJ2-3; D gene uncertain. Germline CDR1 and CDR2: MDHEN and SYDVKM. Trimming shortened V by 3 bases and J by 5 bases, and 9 bases separated the two germline ends. This CDR3 spans 13 amino acids. Combining the CDR3 with reference TRBV28 and TRBJ2-3 gives the whole variable domain DVKVTQSSRYLVKRTGEKVFLECVQDMDHENMFWYRQDPGLGLRLIYFSYDVKMKEKGDIPEGYSVSREKKERFSLILESASTNQTSMYLCASSFRLKDTQYFGPGTRLTVL.

J is TRBJ2-3 and V is TRBV6-4; TRBD2 matches 8 bases. The CDR3 length is 16 residues. Germline lookup yields CDR1 MRHNA and CDR2 SNTAGT. V lost 8 bases and J lost 0; bases outside the gene matches: 10. Here the CDR3 DNA reads TGTGCCAGCGGACTCCGGAGCGGGGGAAGCACAGATACGCAGTATTTT. Translating it yields CASGLRSGGSTDTQYF.

The chain employs TRBV19 and TRBJ1-5, with D maybe TRBD1 (5 bases). V was trimmed by 4 bases and J by 5 bases, leaving 12 bases between them. Germline CDR1 reads LNHDA; CDR2 reads SQIVND (reference sequence). The CDR3 loop spans 14 amino acids. The chain's CDR3 is CASSTQEVHQPQHF. CDR3 bases: TGTGCCAGTAGTACACAGGAGGTCCATCAGCCCCAGCATTTT.

The V gene is TRBV5-6, the J gene TRBJ2-3, with 15 bases aligning to TRBD2. Germline V gene lookup returns CDR1 SGHDT and CDR2 YYEEEE. CDR3 length equals 16 residues. Germline trimming cut 3 bases from V and 3 bases from J; bases unmatched to any gene: 2. The CDR3 DNA is TGTGCCAGCAGCTGGGGACTAGCGGGAGGAACAGATACGCAGTATTTT. It encodes CASSWGLAGGTDTQYF.

The V call is TRBV24-1, the J call TRBJ1-3, with D maybe TRBD1 (5 bases). CDR1 and CDR2 (germline): KGHDR, SFDVKD. This CDR3 comprises 15 residues. V gave up 4 bases and J gave up 1 base, with 10 bases separating them. In nucleotides, the CDR3 is TGTGCCACCAGTGACCCGGGGGGATCTGGAAACACCATATATTTT. Translating it yields CATSDPGGSGNTIYF.

This clone has more than one count but fewer than ten. The chain carries TRBV30 and TRBJ1-2, with no clear D. The germline CDR1 and CDR2 sequences are GTSNPN and SVGIG (reference sequence). The CDR3 totals 13 residues. V lost 3 bases, J lost 5 bases, and 13 bases lay in between. DNA of the CDR3: TGTGCCTGGAGCACAGTCAGAGTATATGGCTACACCTTC. As protein: CAWSTVRVYGYTF.

The rearrangement uses TRBV9 and TRBJ1-2; D is undetermined. Germline V CDR1 and CDR2: SGDLS, YYNGEE. CDR3 size: 14 residues. V lost 4 bases and J 2 bases, leaving 12 bases between the germline ends. CDR3 sequence: CASSSVGGNYGYTF. For the CDR3, the DNA is TGTGCCAGCAGCTCTGTAGGAGGGAACTATGGCTACACCTTC.